The 6 T cell receptor beta chains in this list originate from one sample, sequenced in a study of shared clonotypes between healthy human individuals. Some clones are missing from TCRdb's copy, which holds only in-frame ones; the method was immunoSEQ multiplex PCR. The sample lists approximately 1.9 million clones, around 95% occurring once. Terminally differentiated effector memory CD45RA+ cells were left out of the naive CD8 fraction, which was CD45RO-negative and positively selected for CCR7. The sample consisted of naive CD8+ T cells from PBMCs. Receptors were obtained from a man between 18 and 35 years old in good health. Some clones in this sample may be carry-over from other donors' samples.

The rearrangement joins TRBV9 to TRBJ2-5; tentatively, D is TRBD2 (5 bases). There are 15 residues in the CDR3. V lost 0 bases and J 4 bases, leaving 13 bases between the germline ends. CDR1 is SGDLS, CDR2 YYNGEE, per germline. CDR3 sequence reads: CASSVGSSPRETQYF. CDR3 nucleotides: TGTGCCAGCAGCGTAGGGTCTAGCCCCAGAGAGACCCAGTACTTC.

The V call is TRBV7-9, the J call TRBJ1-1; tentatively, D is TRBD1 (5 bases). The CDR3 covers 13 residues. V lost 1 base and J 6 bases, leaving 9 bases between the germline ends. Germline V lookup: CDR1 SEHNR, CDR2 FQNEAQ (reference sequence). The CDR3 DNA follows: TGTGCCAGCAGCTTAGTTCAGGGCGCTGAAGCTTTCTTT. This encodes CASSLVQGAEAFF.

On this clone itself: The same CDR3 arises from other DNA sequences in this sample as well. V is TRBV27 and J is TRBJ2-3, with D perhaps TRBD1 (6 bases). CDR1 MNHEY and CDR2 SMNVEV come from the germline V gene (reference sequence). With 5 bases removed from V and 1 base from J, the gap between germline ends came to 10 bases. The CDR3 is 14 residues long. Here the CDR3 DNA reads TGTGCCAGCAGTCCCCGACAGGGCACAGATACGCAGTATTTT. Protein: CASSPRQGTDTQYF.

CDR3: CASSPDRGQLETQYF. The CDR3, as DNA: TGTGCCAGCAGTCCCGACAGGGGGCAGTTGGAGACCCAGTACTTC. The V gene is TRBV27, the J gene TRBJ2-5, with 10 bases that match TRBD1. Germline CDR1 MNHEY, CDR2 SMNVEV (reference sequence). Trimming at V came to 5 bases and at J to 5 bases, leaving 8 bases not matched to a gene. The CDR3 length is 15 residues.

The chain combines TRBV7-9 with TRBJ1-3, with D perhaps matching TRBD1 (6 bases). Germline CDR1 is SEHNR and CDR2 is FQNEAQ (reference sequence). V was clipped by 5 bases and J by 2 bases, with 22 bases between them. This CDR3 comprises 18 residues. Here the CDR3 DNA reads TGTGCCAGCAGCACCACCCGAGGGGGGGATACTCCTGGAAACACCATATATTTT. This sequence encodes CASSTTRGGDTPGNTIYF.

This chain uses TRBV19 with TRBJ1-5; D perhaps matches TRBD1 (5 bases). The length of the CDR3 is 16 residues. Germline assignment: CDR1 LNHDA and CDR2 SQIVND (reference sequence). The V end was cut by 5 bases, the J end by 2 bases, with 16 bases between. CDR3 sequence: CASSRGIRFGNQPQHF. CDR3 bases: TGTGCCAGTAGTCGGGGGATCAGGTTTGGCAATCAGCCCCAGCATTTT. Full variable domain (rest looked up from reference TRBV19 and TRBJ1-5): DGGITQSPKYLFRKEGQNVTLSCEQNLNHDAMYWYRQDPGQGLRLIYYSQIVNDFQKGDIAEGYSVSREKKESFPLTVTSAQKNPTAFYLCASSRGIRFGNQPQHFGDGTRLSIL.